These 6 T cell receptor beta chains were all obtained from the same sample, sequenced in a study of blood T cell repertoires in COVID-19 (TCRdb year 2020). Libraries were built with the immunoSEQ multiplex PCR assay. Imported from immuneACCESS, the table was reduced by TCRdb to in-frame sequences with V and J called. These copies leave out some clones; in studies compared against another copy, an unresolved V gene accounts for under half, and the cause of the remainder is not known. Across this sample there are about 270,000 clones, with around 82% seen only once. The ten largest account for around 2.9% of the sample. The sample was peripheral blood. These receptors came from a woman between 18 and 29 years old with acute or convalescent COVID-19.

The V and J genes are TRBV6-2 or TRBV6-3 and TRBJ2-7; tentatively, D is TRBD1 (6 bases). The germline V gene has CDR1 MNHEY and CDR2 SVGEGT. There are 13 residues in the CDR3. V was clipped by 4 bases and J by 3 bases, with 10 bases between them. The CDR3: CASSSGQIYEQYF. The CDR3 DNA sequence: TGTGCCAGCAGTTCCGGACAGATCTACGAGCAGTACTTC.

V is TRBV27 and J is TRBJ1-1; D call uncertain. This CDR3 has 14 residues. V was trimmed by 1 base and J by 1 base, leaving 7 bases between them. The V gene's germline CDR1 is MNHEY and CDR2 SMNVEV (reference sequence). CDR3 bases: TGTGCCAGCAGTTTATTGGCACCGAACACTGAAGCTTTCTTT. Protein sequence: CASSLLAPNTEAFF.

The chain is built from TRBV9 and TRBJ2-1; 7 positions agree with TRBD2. Germline assignment: CDR1 SGDLS and CDR2 YYNGEE. The CDR3 length is 16 residues. Unmatched junction bases numbered 6, after V lost 1 base and J lost 2 bases. Here the CDR3 DNA reads TGTGCCAGCAGCGTATCCGCGGGAGTTACCTACAATGAGCAGTTCTTC. Translated: CASSVSAGVTYNEQFF.

The J gene is TRBJ2-7, the V gene TRBV28; 11 positions match TRBD1. Germline CDR1 and CDR2: MDHEN and SYDVKM. Germline trimming cut 6 bases from V and 7 bases from J; bases unmatched to any gene: 11. The CDR3 length is 15 residues. In DNA form, the CDR3 reads TGTGCCAGCAGCAAACCCGGGACAGGGGGTGGTGAGCAGTACTTC. It yields the protein CASSKPGTGGGEQYF.

This clone was detected once. The genes are TRBV5-1 and TRBJ2-7; D is uncertain. Germline CDR1 SGHRS, CDR2 YFSETQ. V shed 4 bases and J shed 7 bases, with 15 bases lying between them. This CDR3 region has 13 residues. Here the CDR3 reads CASSPRVLEEQYF. The DNA of the CDR3 is TGCGCCAGCAGCCCCCGGGTTTTAGAGGAGCAGTACTTC.

The chain carries TRBV18 and TRBJ1-2, with 7 bases fitting TRBD1. V was clipped by 6 bases and J by 4 bases; unmatched bases: 14. The CDR3 totals 16 residues. The germline CDR1 and CDR2 sequences are KGHSH and LQKENI. Here the CDR3 reads CASSPGGDRLFYGYTF. DNA for the CDR3: TGTGCCAGCTCCCCTGGCGGGGACAGACTCTTCTATGGCTACACCTTC.